This T cell receptor (beta chain) was sequenced during a study of blood T cell repertoires in COVID-19. About the research overall: Specimens from acute and convalescent COVID-19 originated in the United States, Italy and Spain.

The V gene end was trimmed by 5 bases and the J gene end by 5 bases; junction bases not matched to a gene: 6. The CDR3 sequence is 15 residues long. Germline assignment: CDR1 MNHEY and CDR2 SVGAGI. This table comes from immunoSEQ multiplex PCR, and its TCRdb copy is limited to in-frame clones, with some not included. The table records around 260,000 clones, more than 85% of them present only once. Sequenced input: peripheral blood. This TCR came from a man aged 25 to 40 with acute or convalescent COVID-19. The rearrangement joins TRBV6-5 to TRBJ1-5; the match to TRBD1 covers 10 bases. In DNA form, the CDR3 reads TGTGCCAGCAGTCCGACAGGGGGCTGGGATCAGCCCCAGCATTTT. It encodes CASSPTGGWDQPQHF.